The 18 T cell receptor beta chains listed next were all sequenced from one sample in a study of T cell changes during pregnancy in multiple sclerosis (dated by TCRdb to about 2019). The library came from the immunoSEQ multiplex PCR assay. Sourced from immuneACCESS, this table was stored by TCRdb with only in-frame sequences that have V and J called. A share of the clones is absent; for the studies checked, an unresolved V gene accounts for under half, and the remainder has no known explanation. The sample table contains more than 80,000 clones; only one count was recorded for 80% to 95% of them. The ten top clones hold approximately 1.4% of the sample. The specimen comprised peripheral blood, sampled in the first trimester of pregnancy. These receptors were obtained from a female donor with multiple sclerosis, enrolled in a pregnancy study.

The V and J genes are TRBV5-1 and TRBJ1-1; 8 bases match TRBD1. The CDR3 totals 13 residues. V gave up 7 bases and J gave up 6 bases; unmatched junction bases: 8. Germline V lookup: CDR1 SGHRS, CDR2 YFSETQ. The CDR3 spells CASGRQGSSEAFF. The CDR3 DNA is TGCGCCAGCGGACGACAGGGGAGTTCTGAAGCTTTCTTT.

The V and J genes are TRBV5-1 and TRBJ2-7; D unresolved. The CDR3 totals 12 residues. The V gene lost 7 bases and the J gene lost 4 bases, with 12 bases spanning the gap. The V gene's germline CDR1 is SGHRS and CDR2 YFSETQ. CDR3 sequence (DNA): TGCGCCAGCCGATTAGACTCATACGAGCAGTACTTC. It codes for CASRLDSYEQYF.

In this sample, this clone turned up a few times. CDR3 sequence: CASSIDDSSGNTIYF. The DNA of the CDR3 is TGTGCCAGTAGTATAGACGACAGCTCTGGAAACACCATATATTTT. The genes are TRBV19 and TRBJ1-3; D may be TRBD1 (5 bases). Germline loops: CDR1 LNHDA, CDR2 SQIVND (reference sequence). Trimming pared 0 bases from V and 0 bases from J, leaving 6 bases between. The CDR3 spans 15 residues.

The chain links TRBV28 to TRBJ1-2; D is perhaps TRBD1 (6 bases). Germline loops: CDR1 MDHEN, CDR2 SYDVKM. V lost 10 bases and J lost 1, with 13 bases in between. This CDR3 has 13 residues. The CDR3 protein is CATKRGFNYGYTF. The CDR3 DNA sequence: TGTGCCACCAAGAGGGGGTTTAACTATGGCTACACCTTC.

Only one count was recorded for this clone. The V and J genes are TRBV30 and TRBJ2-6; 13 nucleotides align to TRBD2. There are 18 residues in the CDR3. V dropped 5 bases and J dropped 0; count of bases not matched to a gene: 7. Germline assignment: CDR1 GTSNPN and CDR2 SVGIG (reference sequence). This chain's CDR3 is CAWVGLAGTFSGANVLTF. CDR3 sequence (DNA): TGTGCCTGGGTGGGACTAGCGGGGACTTTCTCTGGGGCCAACGTCCTGACTTTC.

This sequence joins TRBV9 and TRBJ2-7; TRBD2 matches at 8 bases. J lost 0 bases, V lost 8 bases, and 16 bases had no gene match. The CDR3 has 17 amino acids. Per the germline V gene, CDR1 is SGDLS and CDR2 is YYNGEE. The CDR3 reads CARKLTDGRAISYEQYF. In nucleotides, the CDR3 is TGTGCCAGAAAACTTACTGACGGGAGGGCCATCTCCTACGAGCAGTACTTC.

CDR3 loop: CASSLRDLEYNEQFF. The CDR3, as DNA: TGTGCCAGCAGCCTCCGGGACTTAGAGTACAATGAGCAGTTCTTC. The chain employs TRBV7-2 and TRBJ2-1, with a weak D call TRBD2 (6 bases). This CDR3 is 15 amino acids long. Germline V gene lookup returns CDR1 SGHTA and CDR2 FQGNSA. V was clipped by 5 bases and J by 4 bases, with 15 bases between them.

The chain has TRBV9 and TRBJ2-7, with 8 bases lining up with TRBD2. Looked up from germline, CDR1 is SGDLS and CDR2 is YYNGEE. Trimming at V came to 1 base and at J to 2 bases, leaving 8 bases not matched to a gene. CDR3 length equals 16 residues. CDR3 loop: CASSVQASGGAYEQYF. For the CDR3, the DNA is TGTGCCAGCAGCGTACAAGCGAGCGGGGGCGCCTACGAGCAGTACTTC.

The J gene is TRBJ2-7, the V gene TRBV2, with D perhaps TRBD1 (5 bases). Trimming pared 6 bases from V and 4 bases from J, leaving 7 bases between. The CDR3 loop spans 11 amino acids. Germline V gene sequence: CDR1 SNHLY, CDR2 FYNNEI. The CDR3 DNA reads TGTGCCAGCAGGACAGTTTACGAGCAGTACTTC. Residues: CASRTVYEQYF.

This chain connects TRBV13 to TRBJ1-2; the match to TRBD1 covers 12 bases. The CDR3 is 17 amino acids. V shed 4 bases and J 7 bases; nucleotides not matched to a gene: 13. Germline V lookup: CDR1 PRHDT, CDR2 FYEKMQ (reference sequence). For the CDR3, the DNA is TGTGCCAGCAGCTCCTCCTCTTGGGGACAGGGGGCGCGTGGCTACACCTTC. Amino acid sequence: CASSSSSWGQGARGYTF.

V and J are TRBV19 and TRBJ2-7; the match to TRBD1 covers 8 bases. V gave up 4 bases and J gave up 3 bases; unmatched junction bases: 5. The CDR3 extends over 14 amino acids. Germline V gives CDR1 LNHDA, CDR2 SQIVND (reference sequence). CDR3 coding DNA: TGTGCCAGTAGTACCGGGACAGGATTCTACGAGCAGTACTTC. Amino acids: CASSTGTGFYEQYF.

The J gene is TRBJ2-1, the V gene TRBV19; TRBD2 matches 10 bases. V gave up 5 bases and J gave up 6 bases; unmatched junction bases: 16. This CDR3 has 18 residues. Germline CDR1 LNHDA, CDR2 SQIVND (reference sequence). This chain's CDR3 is CASSQSASGSGIGNEQFF. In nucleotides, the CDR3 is TGTGCCAGTAGTCAATCGGCTAGCGGGAGCGGCATTGGCAATGAGCAGTTCTTC.

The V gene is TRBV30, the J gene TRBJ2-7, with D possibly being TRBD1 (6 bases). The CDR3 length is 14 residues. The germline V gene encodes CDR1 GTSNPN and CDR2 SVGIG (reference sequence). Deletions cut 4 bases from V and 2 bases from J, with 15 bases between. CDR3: CAWNPETGTYEQYF. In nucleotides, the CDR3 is TGTGCCTGGAATCCCGAGACAGGTACCTACGAGCAGTACTTC.

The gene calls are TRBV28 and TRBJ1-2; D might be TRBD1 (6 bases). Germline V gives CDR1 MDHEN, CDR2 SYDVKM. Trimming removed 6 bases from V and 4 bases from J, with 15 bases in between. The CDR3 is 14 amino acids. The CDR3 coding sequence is TGTGCCAGCAGCACTTCAGACAGGATCTATGGCTACACCTTC. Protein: CASSTSDRIYGYTF.

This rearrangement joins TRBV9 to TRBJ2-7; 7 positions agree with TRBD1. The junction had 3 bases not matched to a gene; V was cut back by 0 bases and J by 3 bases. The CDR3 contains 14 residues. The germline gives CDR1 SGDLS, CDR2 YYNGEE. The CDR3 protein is CASSVGQGDYEQYF. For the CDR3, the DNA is TGTGCCAGCAGCGTAGGGCAGGGGGACTACGAGCAGTACTTC.

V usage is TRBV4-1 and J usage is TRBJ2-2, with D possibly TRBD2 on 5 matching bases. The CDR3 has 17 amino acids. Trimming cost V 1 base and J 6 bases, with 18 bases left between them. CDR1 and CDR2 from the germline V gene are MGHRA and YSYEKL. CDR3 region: CASSQVRAGIVAGELFF. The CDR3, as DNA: TGCGCCAGCAGCCAAGTGAGGGCAGGAATAGTCGCCGGGGAGCTGTTTTTT.

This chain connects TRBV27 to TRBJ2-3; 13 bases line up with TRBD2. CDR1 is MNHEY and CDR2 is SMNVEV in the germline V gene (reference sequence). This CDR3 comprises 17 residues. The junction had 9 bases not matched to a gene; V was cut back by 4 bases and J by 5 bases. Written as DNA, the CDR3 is TGTGCCAGCAGTTCCACGCTTACTAGCGGGAGGGGAGATACGCAGTATTTT. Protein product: CASSSTLTSGRGDTQYF.

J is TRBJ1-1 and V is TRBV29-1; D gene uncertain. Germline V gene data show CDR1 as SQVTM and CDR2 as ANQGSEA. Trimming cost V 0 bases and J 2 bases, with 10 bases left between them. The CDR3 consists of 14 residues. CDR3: CSVEDREANTEAFF. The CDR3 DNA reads TGCAGCGTTGAAGATAGGGAGGCAAACACTGAAGCTTTCTTT.